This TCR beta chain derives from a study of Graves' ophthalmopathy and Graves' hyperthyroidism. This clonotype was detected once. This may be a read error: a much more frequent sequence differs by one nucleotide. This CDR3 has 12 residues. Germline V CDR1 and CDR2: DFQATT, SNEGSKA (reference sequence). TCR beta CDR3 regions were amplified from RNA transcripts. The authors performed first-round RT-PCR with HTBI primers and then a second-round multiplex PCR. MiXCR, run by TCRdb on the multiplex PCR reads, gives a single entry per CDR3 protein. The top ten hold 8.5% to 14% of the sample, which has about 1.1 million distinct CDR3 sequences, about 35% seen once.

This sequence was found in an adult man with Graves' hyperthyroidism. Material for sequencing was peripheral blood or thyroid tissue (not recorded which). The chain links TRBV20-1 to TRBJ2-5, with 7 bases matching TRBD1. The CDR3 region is CSAGQVLEAQYF. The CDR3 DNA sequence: TGCAGTGCCGGACAGGTTCTAGAGGCCCAGTACTTC.